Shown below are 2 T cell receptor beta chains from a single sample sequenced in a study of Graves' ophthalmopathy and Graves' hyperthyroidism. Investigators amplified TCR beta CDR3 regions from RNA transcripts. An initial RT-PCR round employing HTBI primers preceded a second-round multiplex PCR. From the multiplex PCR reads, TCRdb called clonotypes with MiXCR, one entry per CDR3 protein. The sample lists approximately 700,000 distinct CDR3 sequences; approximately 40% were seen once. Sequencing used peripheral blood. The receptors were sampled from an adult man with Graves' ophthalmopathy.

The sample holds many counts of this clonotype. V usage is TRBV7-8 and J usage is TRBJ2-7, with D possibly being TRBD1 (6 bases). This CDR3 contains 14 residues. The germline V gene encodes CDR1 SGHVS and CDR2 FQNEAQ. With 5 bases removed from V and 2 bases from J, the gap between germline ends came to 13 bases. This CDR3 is CASSPTRDTYEQYF. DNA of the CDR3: TGTGCCAGCAGCCCAACCCGGGACACCTACGAGCAGTACTTC.

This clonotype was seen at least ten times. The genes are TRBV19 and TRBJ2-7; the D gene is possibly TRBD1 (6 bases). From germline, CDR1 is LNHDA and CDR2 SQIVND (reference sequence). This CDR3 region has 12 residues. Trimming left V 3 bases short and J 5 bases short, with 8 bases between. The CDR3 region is CASSMDSHEQYF. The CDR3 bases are TGTGCCAGTAGTATGGACAGCCACGAGCAGTACTTC.